Following are 11 T cell receptor beta chains from one sample sequenced in a study of blood T cell repertoires in COVID-19. TCRdb's table, derived via immunoSEQ multiplex PCR, lists solely in-frame clones and lacks some. The data show 210,000 or so clones, about 91% seen once. Sequences were obtained from peripheral blood. Receptor source: a man between 18 and 35 years old with active or convalescent COVID-19.

This clone has only a few counts. V gene TRBV30 combines with J gene TRBJ1-5; unclear D gene. Germline V lookup: CDR1 GTSNPN, CDR2 SVGIG (reference sequence). The CDR3 sequence is 14 residues long. V was cut by 1 base and J by 6 bases, with 13 bases left in between. In nucleotides, the CDR3 is TGTGCCTGGAGTGCACGGCAGGTCGGTCAGCCCCAGCATTTT. It is translated as CAWSARQVGQPQHF.

This chain links TRBV5-1 with TRBJ2-3, with TRBD1 as a possible D gene (6 bases). CDR1 SGHRS and CDR2 YFSETQ come from the germline V gene. Trimming stripped 3 bases from V and 8 bases from J, with 10 bases between. The CDR3 totals 12 residues. CDR3: CASSSGQTTQYF. Here the CDR3 DNA reads TGCGCCAGCAGCTCCGGACAGACTACGCAGTATTTT.

The chain joins TRBV3-1 (or the pseudogene TRBV3-2) to TRBJ2-5, with 7 bases matching TRBD2. Germline V lookup: CDR1 LGHDT, CDR2 YNNKEL (reference sequence). The V and J ends lost 0 bases and 2 bases, in that order; junction bases with no gene match: 0. CDR3 size: 14 residues. The CDR3 bases are TGTGCCAGCAGCCAAGAGGGACTACAAGAGACCCAGTACTTC. The encoded protein is CASSQEGLQETQYF.

The chain joins TRBV7-9 to TRBJ2-7; D might be TRBD2 (5 bases). The CDR3 has 11 residues. CDR1 SEHNR and CDR2 FQNEAQ come from the germline V gene (reference sequence). Trimming took off 5 bases at V and 6 bases at J, with 8 bases between the two ends. CDR3 amino acids: CASSEGAEQYF. The CDR3 bases are TGTGCCAGCAGCGAGGGTGCCGAGCAGTACTTC.

The CDR3 here is CASSINSPLHF. Written as DNA, the CDR3 is TGTGCCAGCAGCATTAATTCACCCCTCCACTTT. The gene calls are TRBV28 and TRBJ1-6; no reliable D call. This CDR3 has 11 residues. Germline V gene sequence: CDR1 MDHEN, CDR2 SYDVKM. V lost 6 bases to trimming and J lost 6 bases, with 3 bases between them. The whole variable domain, filled in from reference TRBV28 and TRBJ1-6, reads DVKVTQSSRYLVKRTGEKVFLECVQDMDHENMFWYRQDPGLGLRLIYFSYDVKMKEKGDIPEGYSVSREKKERFSLILESASTNQTSMYLCASSINSPLHFGNGTRLTVT.

This clone was counted only a few times. The chain links TRBV7-9 to TRBJ1-2; TRBD1 matches at 7 bases. V shed 6 bases and J 4 bases; nucleotides not matched to a gene: 11. This CDR3 spans 15 amino acids. Germline V gene data show CDR1 as SEHNR and CDR2 as FQNEAQ (reference sequence). This CDR3 is CASSLGDSPIYGYTF. CDR3 bases: TGTGCCAGCAGTCTGGGGGACAGTCCTATCTATGGCTACACCTTC.

The chain uses TRBV7-2 and TRBJ2-7; TRBD2 is a possible D gene (5 bases). V dropped 4 bases and J dropped 7 bases, with 8 bases sitting between them. The CDR3 is made up of 11 amino acids. Germline CDR1 reads SGHTA; CDR2 reads FQGNSA. CDR3 protein: CASSSRREQYF. The CDR3 region has the DNA TGTGCCAGCAGCTCTAGGAGGGAGCAGTACTTC. Looking up the rest from reference TRBV7-2 and TRBJ2-7 gives the full variable domain: GAGVSQSPSNKVTEKGKDVELRCDPISGHTALYWYRQSLGQGLEFLIYFQGNSAPDKSGLPSDRFSAERTGGSVSTLTIQRTQQEDSAVYLCASSSRREQYFGPGTRLTVT.

V and J are TRBV7-2 and TRBJ2-7; 7 positions agree with TRBD2. Unmatched junction bases numbered 10, after V lost 5 bases and J lost 0 bases. The V gene's germline CDR1 is SGHTA and CDR2 FQGNSA. The length of the CDR3 is 16 residues. The chain's CDR3 is CASSLSRASGSYEQYF. The DNA for the CDR3 is TGTGCCAGCAGCCTAAGCCGGGCTAGCGGCTCCTACGAGCAGTACTTC. Looking up the rest from reference TRBV7-2 and TRBJ2-7 gives the full variable domain: GAGVSQSPSNKVTEKGKDVELRCDPISGHTALYWYRQSLGQGLEFLIYFQGNSAPDKSGLPSDRFSAERTGGSVSTLTIQRTQQEDSAVYLCASSLSRASGSYEQYFGPGTRLTVT.

The count of this clone is one. This chain connects TRBV4-2 to TRBJ2-1; TRBD2 matches at 8 bases. Trimming took 4 bases from V and 8 from J; bases not matched to a gene: 16. This CDR3 is built from 17 residues. Per the germline V gene, CDR1 is LGHNA and CDR2 is YNFKEQ. CDR3 region: CASSLAWGGRSIDEQFF. The CDR3 bases are TGTGCCAGCAGCCTCGCGTGGGGCGGGAGGTCCATAGATGAGCAGTTCTTC.

The V and J genes are TRBV13 and TRBJ2-7, with D tentatively TRBD1 (6 bases). V was clipped by 6 bases and J by 2 bases, with 17 bases between them. Per the germline V gene, CDR1 is PRHDT and CDR2 is FYEKMQ (reference sequence). The CDR3 runs to 15 residues. Here the CDR3 DNA reads TGTGCCAGCAGTTTGCTGGCCCAGGGGACCTACGAGCAGTACTTC. This codes for CASSLLAQGTYEQYF.

Only a few counts were recorded for this clone. This chain connects TRBV24-1 to TRBJ2-1, with TRBD2 identical over 8 bases. The CDR3 consists of 15 residues. Trimming at V came to 9 bases and at J to 6 bases, leaving 12 bases not matched to a gene. Germline V gives CDR1 KGHDR, CDR2 SFDVKD. The CDR3 loop is CATGNPGLVTNEQFF. For the CDR3, the DNA is TGTGCCACCGGGAACCCGGGACTAGTAACCAATGAGCAGTTCTTC.